The clone carrying this T cell receptor beta chain came up once. Original methodology: It was from reference gene primer amplification that nucleated cell counts were estimated. Using immunoSEQ multiplex PCR, the repertoire was profiled, and TCRdb retains in-frame clones only, with some absent. V and J calls and clone size are copied from that table; D and trimming were computed from the DNA. There are about 16,000 clones in the sample; 70% to 90% occur only once, and under 15% lies in the top ten. This sample was taken from a study of blood T cell repertoires in COVID-19. The germline V gene encodes CDR1 SGHAT and CDR2 FQDESV (reference sequence). The CDR3 runs to 14 residues. V dropped 6 bases and J dropped 0; count of bases not matched to a gene: 3.

The genes are TRBV11-1 and TRBJ2-7, with 9 nucleotides matching TRBD1. The clonotype comes from a human donor in a cohort sampled during active COVID-19. Sequenced material: peripheral blood. The CDR3 loop is CASRGTGFSYEQYF. The DNA for the CDR3 is TGTGCCAGCAGGGGGACAGGGTTCTCCTACGAGCAGTACTTC.